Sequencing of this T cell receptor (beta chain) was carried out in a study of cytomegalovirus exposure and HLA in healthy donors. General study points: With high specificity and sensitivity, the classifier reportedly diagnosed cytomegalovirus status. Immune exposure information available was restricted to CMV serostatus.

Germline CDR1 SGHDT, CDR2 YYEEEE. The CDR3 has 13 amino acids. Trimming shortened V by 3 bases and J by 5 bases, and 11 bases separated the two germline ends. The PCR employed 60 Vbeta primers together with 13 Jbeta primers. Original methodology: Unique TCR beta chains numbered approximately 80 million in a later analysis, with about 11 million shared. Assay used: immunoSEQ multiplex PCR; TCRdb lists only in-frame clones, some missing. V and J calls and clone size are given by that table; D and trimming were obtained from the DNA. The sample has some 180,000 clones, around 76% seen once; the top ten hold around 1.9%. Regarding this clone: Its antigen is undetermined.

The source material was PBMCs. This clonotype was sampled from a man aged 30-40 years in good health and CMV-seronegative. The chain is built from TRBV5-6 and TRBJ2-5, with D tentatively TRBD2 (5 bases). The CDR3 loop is CASSSLARETQYF. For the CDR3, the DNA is TGTGCCAGCAGCTCTCTAGCACGGGAGACCCAGTACTTC.